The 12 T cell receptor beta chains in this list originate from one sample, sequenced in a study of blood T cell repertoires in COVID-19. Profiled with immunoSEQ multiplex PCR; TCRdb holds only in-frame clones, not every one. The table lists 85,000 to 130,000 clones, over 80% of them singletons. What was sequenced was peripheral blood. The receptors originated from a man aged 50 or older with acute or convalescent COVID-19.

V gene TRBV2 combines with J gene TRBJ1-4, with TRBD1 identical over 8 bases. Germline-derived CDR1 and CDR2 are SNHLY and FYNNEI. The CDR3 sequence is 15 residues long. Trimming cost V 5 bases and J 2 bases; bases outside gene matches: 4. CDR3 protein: CASSTDRGTNEKLFF. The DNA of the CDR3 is TGTGCCAGCAGTACCGACAGGGGTACTAATGAAAAACTGTTTTTT.

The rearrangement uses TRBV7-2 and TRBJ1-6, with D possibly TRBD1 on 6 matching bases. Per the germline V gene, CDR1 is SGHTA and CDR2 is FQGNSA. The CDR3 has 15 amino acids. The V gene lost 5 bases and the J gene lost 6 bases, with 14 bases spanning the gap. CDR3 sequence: CASSAPGHINSPLHF. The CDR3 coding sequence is TGTGCCAGCAGCGCTCCGGGACACATTAATTCACCCCTCCACTTT.

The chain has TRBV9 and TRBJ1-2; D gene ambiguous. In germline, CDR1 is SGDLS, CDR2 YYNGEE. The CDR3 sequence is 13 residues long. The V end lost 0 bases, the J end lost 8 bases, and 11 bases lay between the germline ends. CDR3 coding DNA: TGTGCCAGCAGCGTAGACGAGGGTCAGGGCTACACCTTC. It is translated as CASSVDEGQGYTF.

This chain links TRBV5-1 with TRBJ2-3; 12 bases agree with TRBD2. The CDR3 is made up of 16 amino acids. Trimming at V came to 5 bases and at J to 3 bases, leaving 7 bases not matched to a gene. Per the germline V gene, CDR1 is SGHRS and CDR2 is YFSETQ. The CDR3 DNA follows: TGCGCCAGCAGGCGGCCGACTAGCGGGAGAACAGATACGCAGTATTTT. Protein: CASRRPTSGRTDTQYF.

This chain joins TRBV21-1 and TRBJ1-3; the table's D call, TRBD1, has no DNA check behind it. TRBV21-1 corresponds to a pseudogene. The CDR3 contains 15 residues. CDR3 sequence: CASRDRASSGNTIYF. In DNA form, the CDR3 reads TGTGCCAGCAGGGACAGGGCTAGCTCTGGAAACACCATATATTTT.

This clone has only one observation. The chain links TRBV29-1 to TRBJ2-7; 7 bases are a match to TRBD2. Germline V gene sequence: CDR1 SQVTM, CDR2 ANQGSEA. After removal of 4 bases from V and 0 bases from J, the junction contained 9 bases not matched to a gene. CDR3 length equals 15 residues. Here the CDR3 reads CSVVLVGRGSYEQYF. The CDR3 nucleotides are TGCAGCGTTGTTTTGGTGGGGAGGGGCTCCTACGAGCAGTACTTC.

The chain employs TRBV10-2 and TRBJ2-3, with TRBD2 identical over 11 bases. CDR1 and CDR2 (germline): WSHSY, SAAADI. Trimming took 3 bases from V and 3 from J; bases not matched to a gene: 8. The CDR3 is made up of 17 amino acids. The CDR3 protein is CASSDTSGRFLTDTQYF. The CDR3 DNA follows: TGCGCCAGCAGTGATACTAGCGGGAGATTTCTGACAGATACGCAGTATTTT.

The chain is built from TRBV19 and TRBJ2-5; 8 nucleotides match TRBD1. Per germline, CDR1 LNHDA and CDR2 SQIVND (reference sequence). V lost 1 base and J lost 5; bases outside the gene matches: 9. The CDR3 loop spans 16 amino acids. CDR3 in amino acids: CASSIAAGGAAETQYF. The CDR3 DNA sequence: TGTGCCAGTAGTATAGCGGCAGGGGGCGCGGCGGAGACCCAGTACTTC.

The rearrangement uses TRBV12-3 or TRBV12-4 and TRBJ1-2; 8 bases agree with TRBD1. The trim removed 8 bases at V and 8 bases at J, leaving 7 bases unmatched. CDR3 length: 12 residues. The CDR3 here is CASANRGRGYTF. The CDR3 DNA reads TGTGCCAGCGCGAACAGGGGGAGGGGCTACACCTTC.

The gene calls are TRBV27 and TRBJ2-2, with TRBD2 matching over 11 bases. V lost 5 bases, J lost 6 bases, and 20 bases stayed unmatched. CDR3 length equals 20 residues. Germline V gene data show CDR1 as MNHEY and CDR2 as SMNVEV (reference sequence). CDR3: CASSIPTGTSGIVGAGELFF. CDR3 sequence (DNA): TGTGCCAGCAGTATCCCAACCGGGACTAGCGGAATTGTGGGTGCCGGGGAGCTGTTTTTT.

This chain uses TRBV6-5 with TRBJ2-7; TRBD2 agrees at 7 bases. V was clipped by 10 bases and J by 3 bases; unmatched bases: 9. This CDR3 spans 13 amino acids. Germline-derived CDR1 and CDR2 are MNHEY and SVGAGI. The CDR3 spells CATNLADRYEQYF. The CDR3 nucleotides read TGTGCCACCAATCTAGCGGACCGCTACGAGCAGTACTTC.

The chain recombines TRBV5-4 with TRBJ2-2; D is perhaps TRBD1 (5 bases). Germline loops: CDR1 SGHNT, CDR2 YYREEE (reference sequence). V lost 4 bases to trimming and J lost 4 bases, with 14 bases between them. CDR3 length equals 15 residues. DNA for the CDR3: TGTGCCAGCAGCCGGACAAGGTCGGGCACCGGGGAGCTGTTTTTT. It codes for CASSRTRSGTGELFF.